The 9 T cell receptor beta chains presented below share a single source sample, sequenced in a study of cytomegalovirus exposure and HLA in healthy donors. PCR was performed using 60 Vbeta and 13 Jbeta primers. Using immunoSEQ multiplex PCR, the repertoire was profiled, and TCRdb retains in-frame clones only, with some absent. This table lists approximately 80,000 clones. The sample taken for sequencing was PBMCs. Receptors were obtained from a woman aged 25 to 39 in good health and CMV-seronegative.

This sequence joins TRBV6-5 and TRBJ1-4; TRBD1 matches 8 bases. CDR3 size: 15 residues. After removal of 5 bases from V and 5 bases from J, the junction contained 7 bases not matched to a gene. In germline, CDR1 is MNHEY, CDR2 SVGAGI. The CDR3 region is CASSGGQGMNEKLFF. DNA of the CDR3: TGTGCCAGCAGTGGAGGACAGGGAATGAATGAAAAACTGTTTTTT.

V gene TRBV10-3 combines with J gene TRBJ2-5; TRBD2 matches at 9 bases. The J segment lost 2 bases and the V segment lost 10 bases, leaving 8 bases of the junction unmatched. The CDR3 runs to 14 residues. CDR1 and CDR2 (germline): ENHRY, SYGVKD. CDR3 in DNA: TGTGCCACATCGGCGACTAGCGGACAAGAGACCCAGTACTTC. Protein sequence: CATSATSGQETQYF.

Written as DNA, the CDR3 is TGTGCCAGCAGTTTATCGGGACTAGCGGGATGGAATGAGCAGTTCTTC. Its protein is CASSLSGLAGWNEQFF. J is TRBJ2-1 and V is TRBV27; 13 nucleotides line up with TRBD2. J gave up 7 bases and V 0 bases, and 3 bases lay outside the gene matches. This CDR3 has 16 amino acids. The germline V gene encodes CDR1 MNHEY and CDR2 SMNVEV (reference sequence).

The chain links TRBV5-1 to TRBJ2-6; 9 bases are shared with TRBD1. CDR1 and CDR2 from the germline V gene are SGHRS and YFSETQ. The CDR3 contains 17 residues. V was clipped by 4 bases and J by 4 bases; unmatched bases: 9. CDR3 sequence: CASSPGQGFGGANVLTF. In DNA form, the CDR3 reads TGCGCCAGCAGCCCGGGACAGGGCTTTGGCGGGGCCAACGTCCTGACTTTC.

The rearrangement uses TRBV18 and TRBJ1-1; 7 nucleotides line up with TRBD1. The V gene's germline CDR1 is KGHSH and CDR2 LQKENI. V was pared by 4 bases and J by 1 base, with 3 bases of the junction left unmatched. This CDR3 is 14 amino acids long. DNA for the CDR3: TGTGCCAGCTCACACAGGGGCCAGAACACTGAAGCTTTCTTT. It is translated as CASSHRGQNTEAFF.

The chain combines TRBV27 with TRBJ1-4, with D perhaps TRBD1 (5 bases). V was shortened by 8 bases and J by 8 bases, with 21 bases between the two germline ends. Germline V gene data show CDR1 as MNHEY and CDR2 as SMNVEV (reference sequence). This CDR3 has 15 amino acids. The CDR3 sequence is CASAVTPTASEKLFF. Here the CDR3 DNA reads TGTGCCAGCGCTGTTACACCGACAGCCAGCGAAAAACTGTTTTTT.

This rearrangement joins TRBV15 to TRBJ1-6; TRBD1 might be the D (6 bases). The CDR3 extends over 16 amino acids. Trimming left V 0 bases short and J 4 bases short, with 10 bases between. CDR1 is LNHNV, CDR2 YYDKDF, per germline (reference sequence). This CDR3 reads CATSRDGTLYNSPLHF. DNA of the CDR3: TGTGCCACCAGCAGAGATGGGACACTTTATAATTCACCCCTCCACTTT.

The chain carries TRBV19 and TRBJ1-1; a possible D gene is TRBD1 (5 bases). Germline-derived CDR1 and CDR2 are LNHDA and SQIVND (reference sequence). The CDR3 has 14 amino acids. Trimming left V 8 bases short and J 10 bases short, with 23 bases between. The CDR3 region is CASEPGQLMGGAFF. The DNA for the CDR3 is TGTGCCAGTGAGCCCGGACAATTAATGGGGGGAGCTTTCTTT.

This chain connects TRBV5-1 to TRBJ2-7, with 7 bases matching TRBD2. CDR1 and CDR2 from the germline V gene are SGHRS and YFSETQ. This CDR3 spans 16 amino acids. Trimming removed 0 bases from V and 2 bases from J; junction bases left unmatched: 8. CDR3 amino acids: CASSLEPGLSTYEQYF. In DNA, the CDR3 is TGCGCCAGCAGCTTGGAACCGGGACTAAGCACCTACGAGCAGTACTTC.